A single sample gave rise to the 4 T cell receptor beta chains below, sequenced in a study of shared clonotypes between healthy human individuals. Naive CD8 cells, CD45RO-negative and positively selected for CCR7, excluded terminally differentiated effector memory CD45RA+ cells. The method was immunoSEQ multiplex PCR; TCRdb's version includes in-frame clones alone and lacks a portion of them. Here the sample spans about 2,100,000 clones, roughly 91% being singletons. Sequencing used naive CD8+ T cells from PBMCs. These receptors originate from a man aged 18 to 30 in good health. Some clones in this sample may be carry-over from other donors' samples.

This chain uses TRBV25-1 with TRBJ2-3; D not resolved. Germline assignment: CDR1 MGHDK and CDR2 SYGVNS. V was trimmed by 10 bases and J by 4 bases, leaving 9 bases between them. This CDR3 is built from 11 residues. The CDR3 sequence is CATTQSDTQYF. Written as DNA, the CDR3 is TGTGCCACCACCCAATCAGATACGCAGTATTTT.

The chain uses TRBV15 and TRBJ2-7; TRBD2 agrees at 7 bases. Trimming took 5 bases from V and 3 from J; bases not matched to a gene: 10. This CDR3 region has 15 residues. The germline CDR1 and CDR2 sequences are LNHNV and YYDKDF (reference sequence). This chain's CDR3 is CATSGGVSGLYEQYF. CDR3 in DNA: TGTGCCACCAGCGGAGGAGTTAGCGGGCTCTACGAGCAGTACTTC. Combining the CDR3 with reference TRBV15 and TRBJ2-7 gives the whole variable domain DAMVIQNPRYQVTQFGKPVTLSCSQTLNHNVMYWYQQKSSQAPKLLFHYYDKDFNNEADTPDNFQSRRPNTSFCFLDIRSPGLGDTAMYLCATSGGVSGLYEQYFGPGTRLTVT.

This chain joins TRBV4-3 and TRBJ2-5; 7 bases are shared with TRBD1. Germline assignment: CDR1 LGHNA and CDR2 YSLEER. The V segment lost 1 base and the J segment 5 bases; nucleotides outside the gene matches: 4. This CDR3 region has 14 residues. The CDR3 DNA reads as TGCGCCAGCAGCCAAGGACAGGGCTGGGAGACCCAGTACTTC. Protein sequence: CASSQGQGWETQYF.

The chain recombines TRBV14 with TRBJ1-2, with 7 bases identical to TRBD1. Germline V gene data show CDR1 as SGHDN and CDR2 as FVKESK. CDR3 length equals 12 residues. V was pared by 3 bases and J by 8 bases, with 3 bases of the junction left unmatched. The CDR3 nucleotides are TGTGCCAGCAGCCAGGGGACAGACGGCTACACCTTC. Protein sequence: CASSQGTDGYTF.